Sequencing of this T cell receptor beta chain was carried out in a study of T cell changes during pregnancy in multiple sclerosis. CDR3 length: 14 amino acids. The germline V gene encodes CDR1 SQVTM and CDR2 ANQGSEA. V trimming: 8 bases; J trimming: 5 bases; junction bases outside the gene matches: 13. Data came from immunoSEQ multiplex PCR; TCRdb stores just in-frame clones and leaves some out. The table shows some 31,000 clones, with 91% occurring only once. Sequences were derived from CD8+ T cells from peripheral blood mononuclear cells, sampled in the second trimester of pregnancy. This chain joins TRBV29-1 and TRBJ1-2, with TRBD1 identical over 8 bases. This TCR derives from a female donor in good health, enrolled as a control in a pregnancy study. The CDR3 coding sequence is TGCAGCCCTGCCTCAACCGGGACAGGATATGGCTACACCTTC. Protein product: CSPASTGTGYGYTF. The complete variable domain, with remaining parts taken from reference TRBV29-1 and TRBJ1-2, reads SAVISQKPSRDICQRGTSLTIQCQVDSQVTMMFWYRQQPGQSLTLIATANQGSEATYESGFVIDKFPISRPNLTFSTLTVSNMSPEDSSIYLCSPASTGTGYGYTFGSGTRLTVV.